A single sample gave rise to the 17 T cell receptor beta chains below, sequenced in a study of OX40 agonist ivuxolimab in advanced cancers. Some clones are missing from TCRdb's copy, which holds only in-frame ones; the method was immunoSEQ multiplex PCR. The data show 100,000 to 130,000 clones, with approximately 89% seen just once and 0.66% held by the top ten. This specimen was CD4+ or CD8+ T cells sorted from blood, taken in a trial of the OX40 agonist ivuxolimab. The receptors derive from an adult with an advanced solid tumor such as melanoma, head and neck, liver or kidney cancer.

This sequence joins TRBV7-9 and TRBJ1-1; the D is unclear. Germline loops: CDR1 SEHNR, CDR2 FQNEAQ (reference sequence). CDR3 length: 11 residues. Trimming took 7 bases from V and 4 from J, leaving 7 bases between them. The CDR3 loop reads CASMALTEAFF. In DNA form, the CDR3 reads TGTGCCAGCATGGCACTCACTGAAGCTTTCTTT.

The rearrangement uses TRBV10-1 and TRBJ2-7, with 10 bases that match TRBD2. Germline CDR1 is WNHNN and CDR2 is SYGVQD (reference sequence). This CDR3 has 17 residues. With V trimmed by 2 bases and J by 0 bases, 7 bases remained unmatched. The CDR3 DNA reads as TGCGCCAGCAGTGAGGCCGGACTAGCGGAGGCCTCCTACGAGCAGTACTTC. It encodes CASSEAGLAEASYEQYF.

The chain has TRBV6-1 and TRBJ1-5; TRBD1 matches 7 bases. This CDR3 region has 15 residues. Germline CDR1 is MNHNS and CDR2 is SASEGT. With V trimmed by 6 bases and J by 3 bases, 8 bases remained unmatched. In nucleotides, the CDR3 is TGTGCCAGCAGACTTCCGACAGGGCTCAATCAGCCCCAGCATTTT. Translation gives CASRLPTGLNQPQHF.

V gene TRBV7-8 combines with J gene TRBJ1-5; unclear D gene. V was cut by 5 bases and J by 13 bases, with 18 bases left in between. Germline V gene sequence: CDR1 SGHVS, CDR2 FQNEAQ. The CDR3 length is 13 residues. CDR3 DNA sequence: TGTGCCAGCAGCACTTTAGCGAGCGGTCCTCAGCATTTT. It is translated as CASSTLASGPQHF. The full variable domain, with the rest looked up from reference TRBV7-8 and TRBJ1-5, is GAGVSQSPRYKVAKRGQDVALRCDPISGHVSLFWYQQALGQGPEFLTYFQNEAQLDKSGLPSDRFFAERPEGSVSTLKIQRTQQEDSAVYLCASSTLASGPQHFGDGTRLSIL.

The rearrangement links TRBV30 to TRBJ2-3; 9 nucleotides line up with TRBD1. After removal of 2 bases from V and 1 base from J, the junction contained 1 base not matched to a gene. The germline V gene encodes CDR1 GTSNPN and CDR2 SVGIG (reference sequence). The CDR3 contains 14 residues. The CDR3 here is CAWSRQGGTDTQYF. The CDR3 DNA follows: TGTGCCTGGAGTCGACAGGGGGGCACAGATACGCAGTATTTT.

Points on this clone: The same CDR3 can be traced to other DNA sequences in this sample. CDR3 loop: CASSFRDRGNYGYTF. The DNA of the CDR3 is TGTGCCAGCAGCTTCAGGGACAGGGGGAACTATGGCTACACCTTC. J is TRBJ1-2 and V is TRBV5-4; 11 bases match TRBD1. V lost 2 bases to trimming and J lost 2 bases; unmatched junction nucleotides: 2. Germline CDR1 is SGHNT and CDR2 is YYREEE (reference sequence). The CDR3 spans 15 residues.

This sequence joins TRBV11-2 and TRBJ1-1; D is possibly TRBD1 (6 bases). CDR1 SGHAT and CDR2 FQNNGV come from the germline V gene. V lost 5 bases and J 8 bases, leaving 12 bases between the germline ends. The length of the CDR3 is 12 residues. The chain's CDR3 is CASSLQGTEAFF. CDR3 sequence (DNA): TGTGCCAGCAGCCTACAGGGAACCGAAGCTTTCTTT.

The chain links TRBV11-3 to TRBJ2-2, with D uncertain. The CDR3 extends over 14 amino acids. Per germline, CDR1 SGHNT and CDR2 YENEEA. The V gene lost 7 bases and the J gene lost 4 bases, with 13 bases spanning the gap. The CDR3 DNA is TGTGCCAGCACCTTGCCGGCACTCACCGGGGAGCTGTTTTTT. Residues: CASTLPALTGELFF. Full variable domain (remainder filled in from reference TRBV11-3 and TRBJ2-2): EAGVVQSPRYKIIEKKQPVAFWCNPISGHNTLYWYLQNLGQGPELLIRYENEEAVDDSQLPKDRFSAERLKGVDSTLKIQPAELGDSAVYLCASTLPALTGELFFGEGSRLTVL.

This chain joins TRBV6-6 and TRBJ1-1, with D tentatively TRBD1 (6 bases). The CDR3 covers 14 residues. Per the germline V gene, CDR1 is MNHNY and CDR2 is SVGAGI (reference sequence). V was trimmed by 5 bases and J by 5 bases, leaving 15 bases between them. Here the CDR3 reads CASSNPPGETEAFF. CDR3 nucleotide sequence: TGTGCCAGCAGTAACCCCCCAGGGGAGACTGAAGCTTTCTTT.

This clone showed up just a few times. The chain is built from TRBV18 and TRBJ1-2; 8 positions agree with TRBD1. The CDR3 runs 14 residues. Germline V gene lookup returns CDR1 KGHSH and CDR2 LQKENI. J was trimmed by 5 bases and V by 5 bases; bases with no gene match: 7. Here the CDR3 DNA reads TGTGCCAGCTCATCCTCCGGACAGGGTTATGGCTACACCTTC. Residues: CASSSSGQGYGYTF.

The J gene is TRBJ2-1, the V gene TRBV5-8; 8 bases match TRBD1. Trimming cost V 4 bases and J 6 bases; bases outside gene matches: 9. The CDR3 has 15 amino acids. CDR1 SGHTS and CDR2 YDEGEE come from the germline V gene. CDR3 sequence reads: CASSPQGAAFNEQFF. The CDR3 DNA reads as TGTGCCAGCAGCCCGCAGGGGGCAGCCTTCAATGAGCAGTTCTTC.

This clone was counted a single time. This rearrangement joins TRBV7-9 to TRBJ1-6; perhaps TRBD1 as D (6 bases). V shed 5 bases and J shed 9 bases, with 14 bases lying between them. The CDR3 extends over 14 amino acids. Germline CDR1 SEHNR, CDR2 FQNEAQ (reference sequence). CDR3 loop: CASSHGQPISPLHF. Written as DNA, the CDR3 is TGTGCCAGCAGCCACGGACAGCCTATTTCACCCCTCCACTTT.

J is TRBJ2-6 and V is TRBV6-1; no clear D gene. From germline, CDR1 is MNHNS and CDR2 SASEGT. V was shortened by 6 bases and J by 1 base, with 4 bases between the two germline ends. CDR3 length: 13 residues. CDR3 region: CASRESGANVLTF. DNA for the CDR3: TGTGCCAGCAGGGAGTCTGGGGCCAACGTCCTGACTTTC.

V usage is TRBV27 and J usage is TRBJ2-7, with D maybe TRBD1 (6 bases). The V gene's germline CDR1 is MNHEY and CDR2 SMNVEV (reference sequence). The CDR3 spans 14 residues. V dropped 9 bases and J dropped 3 bases, with 18 bases sitting between them. The CDR3 here is CASHERGRGYEQYF. The CDR3 DNA is TGTGCCAGTCACGAACGAGGCAGGGGCTACGAGCAGTACTTC.

The CDR3 coding sequence is TGTGCCAGCAGTTGGCAGGCCGGGGCTGGGGCCAACGTCCTGACTTTC. It codes for CASSWQAGAGANVLTF. V gene TRBV27 combines with J gene TRBJ2-6, with TRBD2 as a possible D gene (5 bases). Germline V gene data show CDR1 as MNHEY and CDR2 as SMNVEV (reference sequence). This CDR3 contains 16 residues. The V and J ends lost 4 bases and 2 bases respectively, with 12 bases between them.

This clone was detected only once. This sequence joins TRBV14 and TRBJ2-7; weak D call: TRBD1 (5 bases). Looked up from germline, CDR1 is SGHDN and CDR2 is FVKESK. This CDR3 has 14 amino acids. Trimming removed 0 bases at V and 9 bases at J, with 15 bases between. The chain's CDR3 is CASSQDFWGEGQYF. CDR3 nucleotides: TGTGCCAGCAGCCAAGATTTTTGGGGCGAAGGGCAGTACTTC.

The CDR3 nucleotides read TGTGCCAGCAGCTTAACGGGGGACAGGGGTATGACCTACACCTTC. Translated, it gives CASSLTGDRGMTYTF. The chain joins TRBV7-3 to TRBJ1-2; 10 nucleotides agree with TRBD1. V trimming: 0 bases; J trimming: 10 bases; junction bases outside the gene matches: 8. Germline V gene data show CDR1 as SGHTA and CDR2 as FQGTGA. The CDR3 is made up of 15 amino acids.